Detailed here is one T cell receptor (beta chain). Antigen specificity is unknown. These data belong to a study of cytomegalovirus exposure and HLA in healthy donors. Study outcomes and limitations: Most sequenced TCRs were rare (though some public TCRs occurred in many donors). TCR beta chains numbering more than 150 were designated cytomegalovirus-associated.

The assay was immunoSEQ multiplex PCR, and TCRdb's table has in-frame clones only and misses some. This sample has roughly 150,000 clones, with 70% to 90% found just once. The CDR3 is 15 residues long. This chain connects TRBV21-1 to TRBJ1-4. TRBV21-1 is a recognized pseudogene. This clonotype originated in a woman under 40 in good health and CMV-seronegative. Source material: PBMCs. The CDR3 DNA reads TGTGCCAGCAACGGGGGGGTCAGCTCTAATGAAAAACTGTTTTTT. Its protein is CASNGGVSSNEKLFF.